The 32 T cell receptor beta chains listed next were all sequenced from one sample in a study of human T cells and chemical hapten exposure. TCRdb re-derived calls from the RACE reads in MiXCR, one entry per CDR3 protein. The sample has some 64,000 distinct CDR3 sequences, about 10% seen once; the top ten hold less than 2.5%. As to time point: patch test 3, about 24 weeks after DPC sensitization. Treatment meaning: therapeutic diphenylcyclopropenone sensitization with weekly scalp DPC. The sequencing used whole blood, collected in connection with sensitization to the hapten diphenylcyclopropenone (DPC). The receptors derive from a woman in her 30s with alopecia areata. Some clones in this sample may be carry-over from other donors' samples.

This clonotype was found many times. The rearrangement links TRBV25-1 to TRBJ1-4; D ambiguous. Deletions cut 3 bases from V and 10 bases from J, with 18 bases between. Germline V gene lookup returns CDR1 MGHDK and CDR2 SYGVNS. The CDR3 has 15 residues. CDR3 in amino acids: CASSEPGTVARKLFF. The CDR3 bases are TGTGCCAGCAGTGAGCCCGGAACGGTAGCGCGAAAACTGTTTTTT.

This clonotype was found many times. The chain joins TRBV6-1 to TRBJ2-4; D is possibly TRBD1 (6 bases). The V end was cut by 5 bases, the J end by 1 base, with 15 bases between. This CDR3 has 16 amino acids. CDR1 is MNHNS and CDR2 is SASEGT in the germline V gene. In DNA, the CDR3 is TGTGCCAGCAGTCCCAGGGGCACGGGGGCCAAAAACATTCAGTACTTC. Protein sequence: CASSPRGTGAKNIQYF.

This chain uses TRBV30 with TRBJ2-7, with D hard to call. Germline loops: CDR1 GTSNPN, CDR2 SVGIG (reference sequence). The V end was cut by 0 bases, the J end by 0 bases, with 3 bases between. CDR3 size: 12 residues. Here the CDR3 reads CAWSVISYEQYF. CDR3 bases: TGTGCCTGGAGTGTAATCTCCTACGAGCAGTACTTC.

V and J are TRBV20-1 and TRBJ2-3; possible D gene TRBD2, 6 bases. CDR1 and CDR2 (germline): DFQATT, SNEGSKA (reference sequence). This CDR3 has 16 amino acids. V was pared by 3 bases and J by 5 bases, with 21 bases between. The CDR3 spells CSARTPYGRAIDTQYF. In DNA form, the CDR3 reads TGCAGTGCTAGGACCCCTTACGGGAGAGCAATAGATACGCAGTATTTT.

This clonotype was seen repeatedly, ten times or more. The genes are TRBV25-1 and TRBJ2-2, with 7 nucleotides matching TRBD1. There are 12 residues in the CDR3. Looked up from germline, CDR1 is MGHDK and CDR2 is SYGVNS. With V trimmed by 6 bases and J by 7 bases, 2 bases remained unmatched. CDR3 loop: CASRTGFGELFF. Written as DNA, the CDR3 is TGTGCCAGCAGGACAGGGTTCGGGGAGCTGTTTTTT.

The table lists this clonotype with a few counts. This sequence joins TRBV12-5 and TRBJ1-1, with D uncertain. Trimming pared 3 bases from V and 2 bases from J, leaving 4 bases between. Germline lookup yields CDR1 LGHNT and CDR2 FRNRAP. This CDR3 has 12 amino acids. The CDR3 sequence: CASGFQNTEAFF. The CDR3 nucleotides are TGTGCTAGTGGTTTCCAAAACACTGAAGCTTTCTTT.

The chain employs TRBV12-3 or TRBV12-4 and TRBJ1-1; D ambiguous. The CDR3 totals 16 residues. Between the trimmed V and J ends, which lost 6 bases and 1 base, there was a span of 18 bases. The CDR3 protein is CASSRHGGRGNTEAFF. The CDR3 DNA follows: TGTGCCAGCAGCCGCCATGGCGGGAGAGGGAACACTGAAGCTTTCTTT.

This clonotype showed up many times. The chain carries TRBV6-6 and TRBJ1-2, with 7 bases that match TRBD1. The CDR3 consists of 15 residues. V trimming: 2 bases; J trimming: 0 bases; junction bases outside the gene matches: 3. Per the germline V gene, CDR1 is MNHNY and CDR2 is SVGAGI (reference sequence). CDR3: CASSYGDSTNYGYTF. In DNA form, the CDR3 reads TGTGCCAGCAGTTACGGGGACAGCACTAACTATGGCTACACCTTC.

The chain is built from TRBV7-9 and TRBJ2-5; D not certain. Trimming took 1 base from V and 2 from J, leaving 11 bases between them. Germline lookup yields CDR1 SEHNR and CDR2 FQNEAQ (reference sequence). CDR3 length: 15 amino acids. The CDR3 coding sequence is TGTGCCAGCAGCTTAGAAAGAGGACCGCAAGAGACCCAGTACTTC. Its protein is CASSLERGPQETQYF.

This clonotype was observed a handful of times. The chain is built from TRBV12-3 or TRBV12-4 and TRBJ1-3; D perhaps matches TRBD1 (5 bases). The ends were cut back, 6 bases at V and 4 bases at J, with 13 bases in the middle. The CDR3 contains 14 residues. The CDR3 nucleotides are TGTGCCAGCAGACTGCAGGGTTCAGGAAACACCATATATTTT. It specifies CASRLQGSGNTIYF.

The chain uses TRBV7-9 and TRBJ2-3; TRBD1 or TRBD2 may be the D gene (6 bases each). Per the germline V gene, CDR1 is SEHNR and CDR2 is FQNEAQ (reference sequence). The V gene lost 7 bases and the J gene lost 4 bases, with 18 bases spanning the gap. The CDR3 is made up of 15 amino acids. The DNA of the CDR3 is TGTGCCAGCACCCCGGGGTCGGGGGCCCCAGATACGCAGTATTTT. Amino acid sequence: CASTPGSGAPDTQYF.

The sample holds a few counts of this clonotype. This chain joins TRBV20-1 and TRBJ2-1; 7 bases are shared with TRBD2. The germline V gene has CDR1 DFQATT and CDR2 SNEGSKA (reference sequence). The CDR3 is 13 amino acids. J was trimmed by 9 bases and V by 0 bases; bases with no gene match: 5. CDR3 DNA sequence: TGCAGTGCTAGAGACCAGGCGGGAGTTGAGCAGTTCTTC. Protein: CSARDQAGVEQFF.

In this sample, this clonotype turned up many times. The chain couples TRBV7-2 to TRBJ1-1; perhaps TRBD1 as D (6 bases). In germline, CDR1 is SGHTA, CDR2 FQGNSA. The CDR3 length is 12 residues. With 4 bases removed from V and 11 bases from J, the gap between germline ends came to 14 bases. The CDR3 loop is CASSSYRVSAFF. CDR3 nucleotide sequence: TGTGCCAGCAGCTCATACAGGGTTTCGGCTTTCTTT.

At least ten counts were recorded for this clonotype. V gene TRBV5-5 combines with J gene TRBJ1-2, with TRBD1 identical over 7 bases. The CDR3 extends over 16 amino acids. Germline trimming cut 4 bases from V and 5 bases from J; bases unmatched to any gene: 14. Germline assignment: CDR1 SGHKS and CDR2 YYEKEE (reference sequence). In DNA, the CDR3 is TGTGCCAGCAGCAGGGGGACAGCTCTTCCTCTGTATGGCTACACCTTC. Its translation is CASSRGTALPLYGYTF.

This clonotype showed up just a few times. The chain combines TRBV9 with TRBJ2-7; 13 nucleotides align to TRBD2. Unmatched junction bases numbered 9, after V lost 4 bases and J lost 5 bases. This CDR3 has 16 residues. Germline-derived CDR1 and CDR2 are SGDLS and YYNGEE. The CDR3 coding sequence is TGTGCCAGCAGCTCAACCCGGACTAGCGGGAGCCACGAGCAGTACTTC. Translated: CASSSTRTSGSHEQYF.

Written as DNA, the CDR3 is TGTGCCAGCAGACCGAGCGGGAAGGTCGGGGAGCTGTTTTTT. Encoded protein: CASRPSGKVGELFF. J is TRBJ2-2 and V is TRBV6-2 or TRBV6-3; 7 bases align to TRBD2. The CDR3 has 14 residues. V gave up 6 bases and J gave up 7 bases; unmatched junction bases: 8. Germline V CDR1 and CDR2: MNHEY, SVGEGT.

The CDR3 region is CSATGQTQETQYF. The CDR3 nucleotides are TGCAGTGCTACCGGCCAGACCCAAGAGACCCAGTACTTC. V and J are TRBV20-1 and TRBJ2-5; D is uncertain. The germline CDR1 and CDR2 sequences are DFQATT and SNEGSKA (reference sequence). Trimming cost V 4 bases and J 1 base, with 10 bases left between them. The CDR3 runs 13 residues.

The chain couples TRBV3-1 to TRBJ1-6; D ambiguous. V was shortened by 2 bases and J by 8 bases, with 7 bases between the two germline ends. The CDR3 runs to 13 residues. Germline assignment: CDR1 LGHDT and CDR2 YNNKEL (reference sequence). This chain's CDR3 is CASSQSGDSPLHF. The DNA of the CDR3 is TGTGCCAGCAGCCAATCCGGGGATTCACCCCTCCACTTT.

This sequence joins TRBV6-5 and TRBJ1-1; perhaps TRBD1 as D (5 bases). Trimming cost V 7 bases and J 10 bases, with 19 bases left between them. Germline V gives CDR1 MNHEY, CDR2 SVGAGI. This CDR3 is 13 amino acids long. The CDR3: CASTNTAGRGAFF. CDR3 coding DNA: TGTGCCAGCACTAACACCGCGGGGAGGGGAGCTTTCTTT.

This clonotype was detected many times. The genes are TRBV12-3 or TRBV12-4 and TRBJ2-5; D might be TRBD1 or TRBD2, each matching 5 bases. V was pared by 2 bases and J by 3 bases, with 19 bases between. The CDR3 sequence is 17 residues long. Written as DNA, the CDR3 is TGTGCCAGCAGTTTAAGGGACCAGGGATGGATAGAAGAGACCCAGTACTTC. Translated: CASSLRDQGWIEETQYF.

The rearrangement links TRBV4-3 to TRBJ2-3, with 8 bases that match TRBD2. CDR3 length: 19 amino acids. V shed 0 bases and J 2 bases; nucleotides not matched to a gene: 13. Germline CDR1 reads LGHNA; CDR2 reads YSLEER. DNA of the CDR3: TGCGCCAGCAGCCAAGATGTCGCGGCGGGGGGACCCCACACAGATACGCAGTATTTT. It encodes CASSQDVAAGGPHTDTQYF.

J is TRBJ1-3 and V is TRBV5-5; 7 positions agree with TRBD1. After removal of 3 bases from V and 0 bases from J, the junction contained 6 bases not matched to a gene. From germline, CDR1 is SGHKS and CDR2 YYEKEE (reference sequence). This CDR3 contains 16 residues. CDR3 DNA sequence: TGTGCCAGCAGCTGGGGACAGACCAGCTCTGGAAACACCATATATTTT. Its protein product is CASSWGQTSSGNTIYF.

This clonotype was observed at least ten times. The chain employs TRBV10-2 and TRBJ2-4; possibly TRBD2 for D (5 bases). The CDR3 consists of 13 residues. The V and J ends lost 5 bases and 4 bases respectively, with 9 bases between them. From germline, CDR1 is WSHSY and CDR2 SAAADI. The CDR3 sequence is CASSRGMKNIQYF. CDR3 DNA sequence: TGCGCCAGCAGTCGAGGGATGAAAAACATTCAGTACTTC.

This clonotype was observed many times. This chain joins TRBV29-1 and TRBJ2-2, with 7 bases that match TRBD2. The CDR3 covers 15 residues. The ends lost 8 bases at V and 0 bases at J; junction bases unmatched: 9. Germline assignment: CDR1 SQVTM and CDR2 ANQGSEA. CDR3 sequence (DNA): TGCAGCTCCCGAGGGGAGGGATCGAACACCGGGGAGCTGTTTTTT. Amino acids: CSSRGEGSNTGELFF.

V gene TRBV29-1 combines with J gene TRBJ1-1; D call uncertain. The V end lost 7 bases, the J end lost 2 bases, and 14 bases lay between the germline ends. This CDR3 is built from 13 residues. Germline V CDR1 and CDR2: SQVTM, ANQGSEA. CDR3 DNA: TGCAGCGCCGAGCGAATGGAAAACACTGAAGCTTTCTTT. Translating gives CSAERMENTEAFF.

This clonotype came up a few times. The rearrangement links TRBV2 to TRBJ1-6; TRBD1 matches at 9 bases. Trimming at V came to 6 bases and at J to 7 bases, leaving 7 bases not matched to a gene. Germline CDR1 SNHLY, CDR2 FYNNEI. CDR3 length equals 15 residues. DNA of the CDR3: TGTGCCAGCAGCCGAGGACAGGGGCCCAATTCACCCCTCCACTTT. Translating gives CASSRGQGPNSPLHF.

The genes are TRBV30 and TRBJ2-7; D perhaps matches TRBD2 (5 bases). Trimming removed 0 bases from V and 7 bases from J, with 16 bases in between. The CDR3 is 14 residues long. The V gene's germline CDR1 is GTSNPN and CDR2 SVGIG (reference sequence). CDR3 DNA sequence: TGTGCCTGGAGTGTAACTCGGGGAGTAGGTGAGCAGTACTTC. It specifies CAWSVTRGVGEQYF.

This clonotype has a count of ten or more. The CDR3 nucleotides are TGTGCCTGGAGTACGACAGGGGGCCGACCTGAAGCTTTCTTT. Protein sequence: CAWSTTGGRPEAFF. The chain is built from TRBV30 and TRBJ1-1, with 10 positions matching TRBD1. This CDR3 region has 14 residues. J was trimmed by 6 bases and V by 2 bases; bases with no gene match: 6. The germline CDR1 and CDR2 sequences are GTSNPN and SVGIG (reference sequence).

This clonotype was observed at least ten times. This sequence joins TRBV9 and TRBJ2-3; TRBD2 matches at 9 bases. The germline V gene encodes CDR1 SGDLS and CDR2 YYNGEE. Trimming cost V 4 bases and J 1 base; bases outside gene matches: 10. The CDR3 has 17 amino acids. CDR3 amino acids: CASSPGGVAGGTDTQYF. The DNA of the CDR3 is TGTGCCAGCAGCCCCGGGGGAGTAGCGGGGGGCACAGATACGCAGTATTTT.

This clonotype was seen only a few times. The chain recombines TRBV20-1 with TRBJ2-1, with 7 bases lining up with TRBD2. CDR3 size: 13 residues. Germline CDR1 and CDR2: DFQATT and SNEGSKA (reference sequence). CDR3 in amino acids: CSLHWRESNEQFF. Here the CDR3 DNA reads TGCAGCCTTCACTGGCGGGAGTCTAATGAGCAGTTCTTC.

This clonotype was detected a few times. The rearrangement joins TRBV4-2 to TRBJ2-4; TRBD2 agrees at 13 bases. This CDR3 is 15 amino acids long. Germline V gives CDR1 LGHNA, CDR2 YNFKEQ. J gave up 6 bases and V 3 bases, and 2 bases lay outside the gene matches. Written as DNA, the CDR3 is TGTGCCAGCAGCCAGACTAGCGGGAGGTCAAACATTCAGTACTTC. Protein product: CASSQTSGRSNIQYF.

This chain joins TRBV3-1 and TRBJ1-4; possibly TRBD1 for D (5 bases). Per germline, CDR1 LGHDT and CDR2 YNNKEL (reference sequence). Trimming cost V 3 bases and J 11 bases, with 10 bases left between them. The CDR3 has 12 amino acids. DNA of the CDR3: TGTGCCAGCAGCCACACGGGACGGAAACTGTTTTTT. Its protein product is CASSHTGRKLFF.